Sequencing of this TCR beta chain was carried out in a study of CD8+ T cells in alopecia areata (dated by TCRdb to the late 2010s). Study-level background: The treated patients took part in an open-label pilot trial in which moderate-to-severe alopecia areata was treated with oral tofacitinib at 5 to 10 mg twice daily. Tofacitinib was given for 6 to 18 months, followed by 6 months of follow-up off drug to assess delayed response and recurrence. In treated patients, disease severity was measured using the SALT score, which gives the percentage of scalp surface area affected. The study used high-throughput TCRbeta sequencing to examine T cell clonal expansion in alopecia areata, in both the C3H/HeJ mouse model and human patients. On the human side, TCRbeta sequencing was run on scalp tissue and on sorted CD4+ and CD8+ peripheral blood T cells from healthy controls and from alopecia areata patients with either patchy or totalis/universalis disease. Biopsies were taken from tofacitinib-treated patients at baseline and at 4 and 24 weeks of treatment, and a later scalp biopsy was taken in several of the tofacitinib-treated patients. Scalp clonality was compared across normal scalp (n=4), patchy alopecia areata scalp (n=8), and alopecia totalis/universalis scalp (n=8). RNA was obtained with the PAXgene miRNA kit for fixed scalp, the miRNeasy kit for PBMCs, and the RNeasy kit for mouse skin. TCRbeta CDR3 regions were amplified by immunoSEQ multiplex PCR with 35 Vbeta forward and 13 Jbeta reverse primers.

To prepare the library, the immunoSEQ multiplex PCR assay was applied. RNA was extracted from all samples and reverse transcribed into cDNA as template for TCR sequencing. SuperScript III was used for first-strand cDNA synthesis, primed with a 2:1 mix of oligo-dT and random hexamers. A synthetic immune receptor repertoire was used to measure amplification bias, and any remaining bias was corrected computationally. From the authors' description of their analysis: Raw reads were preprocessed for error removal, and CDR3 was defined according to IMGT conventions as running from the conserved cysteine to phenylalanine. Clonality was computed as 1 minus the Shannon entropy, with the entropy normalized by log2 of the number of productive unique TCRs. Whether each scalp clone was CD4 or CD8 was inferred by checking scalp TCRbeta sequences against the CD4 and CD8 repertoires from sorted blood. TCRdb took over this immuneACCESS table, retaining in-frame rearrangements with V and J assigned. Such tables are incomplete; in checked studies, under half of the missing clones stem from an unresolved V gene, and the remainder is unexplained. V, J and clone size are taken as reported in that table, and D and trimming were inferred from the DNA itself. This sample comprises some 180,000 clones, around 49% of them detected only once. The top ten clonotypes cover 10% of the sample.

The V and J ends are trimmed by 4 bases and 6 bases, leaving 21 bases between them. From the germline V gene, CDR1 is MNHNS and CDR2 is SASEGT. The CDR3 numbers 17 residues from cysteine through phenylalanine. Only the CDR3 DNA is retained, 51 bases long and in frame from the first base. On this clone: Its target antigen remains unknown. No clone much larger than this one lies a single base away; base qualities are absent.

The paper's findings and limits, for the study overall: Unlike mouse skin, where gammadelta T cells dominate, normal human skin contains resident alphabeta T cells that get sequenced too, which complicates analysis of the scalp TCR repertoire. During tofacitinib treatment, many expanded lesional clones stuck around in both scalp and blood, and this persistence may partly explain why relapse happens after treatment is stopped. Because the treated cohort was small and included a single nonresponder, larger studies are needed to assess links between baseline CD8+ expansion and response. Shared TCR sequences between patients were less evident than in mice, which may be partly attributable to HLA diversity in the patient population. With tofacitinib, both scalp clonality and the number of expanded CD8+ clones among the top 100 scalp clones went down significantly. Lesional scalp, especially in alopecia totalis/universalis, showed higher clonality and more expanded CD8+ clones than normal scalp, suggesting antigenic drive.

The meaning of the sample's treatment or condition label: oral pan-JAK inhibitor, 5-10 mg twice daily. Peripheral blood and lesional scalp punch biopsies were obtained from patients with alopecia areata. After PBMCs were isolated by density centrifugation and stained for CD3, CD4 and CD8, a FACSAria was used to sort CD4+ and CD8+ T cells. In this chain, TRBV6-1 is recombined with TRBJ2-2; there is no confident call for the D gene. This clonotype was sampled from a human donor with alopecia areata. The sample was CD8+ T cells sorted from blood, taken around week 54, from a patient treated with tofacitinib. Read as DNA, the sequence is TGTGCCAGCAGTGCCCTTCTAGTCCCAAGGCATGCCGGGGAGCTGTTTTTT. Translated, this gives CASSALLVPRHAGELFF.